The 18 T cell receptor beta chains reported below all come from one sample, sequenced in a study of CXCR3-negative and CXCR3-positive naive CD8 T cells (dated by TCRdb to the late 2010s). Reads for this sample came from a NextSeq 550. The Human TCR Profiling Kit (MiLaboratory) was used to prepare UMI-labeled 5' RACE TRB cDNA libraries. TCRdb reprocessed the raw reads; every CDR3 protein sequence is a single record, and DNA is not supplied. The sample has 150,000 or so distinct CDR3 sequences on record. Approximately 0.29% of the sample is in the top ten clones. Sequencing input: naive CXCR3- CD8+ T cells from blood. The cell subset or site label of this sample denotes: CD45RO-CCR7+CD27+CD95- naive CD8+ T cells lacking CXCR3 (TNR3-). All receptors come from a human donor in good health. Some clones in this sample may be carry-over from other donors' samples.

J is TRBJ2-7 and V is TRBV28; with no DNA, the TCRdb D assignment of TRBD1 cannot be verified. Looked up from germline, CDR1 is MDHEN and CDR2 is SYDVKM. This CDR3 is built from 15 residues. CDR3: CASSALTGGKNEQYF.

CDR3: CASSLEDGALEQFF. The J gene is TRBJ2-1, the V gene TRBV5-1; the D call from TCRdb, TRBD2, cannot be confirmed without DNA. The germline gives CDR1 SGHRS, CDR2 YFSETQ. The CDR3 extends over 14 amino acids.

The V and J genes are TRBV7-9 and TRBJ2-2; no DNA is available, so the TRBD2 call from TCRdb remains unchecked. The germline gives CDR1 SEHNR, CDR2 FQNEAQ (reference sequence). The CDR3 runs 15 residues. The CDR3 sequence: CASSESGEYTGELFF. Full variable domain (outside the CDR3, taken from reference TRBV7-9 and TRBJ2-2): DTGVSQNPRHKITKRGQNVTFRCDPISEHNRLYWYRQTLGQGPEFLTYFQNEAQLEKSRLLSDRFSAERPKGSFSTLEIQRTEQGDSAMYLCASSESGEYTGELFFGEGSRLTVL.

This sequence joins TRBV27 and TRBJ1-3. The CDR3 has 14 amino acids. CDR1 MNHEY and CDR2 SMNVEV come from the germline V gene (reference sequence). The CDR3 spells CASSLTDSGNTIYF.

The chain couples TRBV6-5 to TRBJ2-3; TCRdb's D call of TRBD1 is untestable without DNA. The CDR3 has 16 residues. Germline lookup yields CDR1 MNHEY and CDR2 SVGAGI. The CDR3 loop reads CASLDLGGPSTDTQYF.

The chain couples TRBV7-9 to TRBJ1-5. The germline CDR1 and CDR2 sequences are SEHNR and FQNEAQ (reference sequence). This CDR3 has 15 residues. This CDR3 is CASSLGGYLNQPQHF.

This sequence joins TRBV28 and TRBJ2-1; TCRdb's D gene call, TRBD2, goes unchecked for lack of DNA. The CDR3 extends over 18 amino acids. CDR1 and CDR2 (germline): MDHEN, SYDVKM. The CDR3 here is CASSRPPKAGGPRGEQFF.

The rearrangement joins TRBV30 to TRBJ2-7. The germline CDR1 and CDR2 sequences are GTSNPN and SVGIG (reference sequence). The CDR3 covers 13 residues. CDR3 amino acids: CAWMDRETYEQYF.

V usage is TRBV6-5 and J usage is TRBJ2-5; the TCRdb D gene call, TRBD1, has no DNA to confirm it. CDR1 and CDR2 from the germline V gene are MNHEY and SVGAGI. The CDR3 is 14 amino acids. The CDR3 spells CASSYSGQKETQYF.

The chain carries TRBV21-1 and TRBJ2-3; with no DNA, the TCRdb D assignment of TRBD2 cannot be verified. TRBV21-1 is described as a pseudogene. This CDR3 has 18 amino acids. CDR3 amino acids: CASSKEMDYSTGTDTQYF.

This chain uses TRBV4-2 with TRBJ1-1. Germline values: CDR1 LGHNA, CDR2 YNFKEQ. The CDR3 sequence is 13 residues long. CDR3 amino acids: CASSQSKGTEAFF.

The chain uses TRBV12-3 or TRBV12-4 and TRBJ2-3; TCRdb picks TRBD2, but there is no DNA to check that call. The length of the CDR3 is 19 residues. The CDR3 loop reads CASSLTWEYGIPGTDTQYF.

The V gene is TRBV4-1, the J gene TRBJ2-3; the TCRdb call, TRBD1, lacks DNA for checking. Per the germline V gene, CDR1 is MGHRA and CDR2 is YSYEKL. The CDR3 sequence is 19 residues long. Here the CDR3 reads CASSQDRVGTPSFPDTQYF.

This chain links TRBV6-5 with TRBJ2-3. The CDR3 is 13 amino acids. Germline V gene lookup returns CDR1 MNHEY and CDR2 SVGAGI. CDR3 sequence reads: CASSYSFADTQYF.

The genes are TRBV29-1 and TRBJ2-2. Germline CDR1 and CDR2: SQVTM and ANQGSEA. The CDR3 is 13 residues long. The CDR3 protein is CSVEGSYTGELFF.

This chain links TRBV5-1 with TRBJ2-5; there is no DNA to check the TCRdb D call of TRBD2. Per germline, CDR1 SGHRS and CDR2 YFSETQ. The CDR3 consists of 16 residues. CDR3 sequence reads: CASSQPTSGSQETQYF.

This chain links TRBV21-1 with TRBJ2-1; TCRdb returns TRBD2, unconfirmable since there is no DNA. TRBV21-1 is a listed pseudogene. CDR3 length: 16 amino acids. Here the CDR3 reads CASTTTSGEAYNEQFF.

This chain's CDR3 is CASSAWTGESIQYF. This rearrangement joins TRBV7-8 to TRBJ2-4; TCRdb selects TRBD1, and the lack of DNA leaves this call unchecked. CDR3 size: 14 residues. Germline V gene sequence: CDR1 SGHVS, CDR2 FQNEAQ.